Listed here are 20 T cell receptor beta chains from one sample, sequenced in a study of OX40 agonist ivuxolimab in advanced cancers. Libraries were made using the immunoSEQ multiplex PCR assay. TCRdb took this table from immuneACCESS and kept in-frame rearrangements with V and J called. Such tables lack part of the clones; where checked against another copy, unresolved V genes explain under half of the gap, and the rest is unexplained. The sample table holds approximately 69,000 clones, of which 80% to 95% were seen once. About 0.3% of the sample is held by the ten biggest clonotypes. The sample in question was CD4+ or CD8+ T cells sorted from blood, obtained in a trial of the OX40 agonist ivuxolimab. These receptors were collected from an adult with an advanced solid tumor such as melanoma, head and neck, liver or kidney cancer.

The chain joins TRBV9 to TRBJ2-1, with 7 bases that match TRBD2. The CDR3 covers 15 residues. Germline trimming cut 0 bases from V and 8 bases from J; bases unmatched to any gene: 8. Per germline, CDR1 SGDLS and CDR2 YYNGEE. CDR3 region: CASSVVSGGWHEQFF. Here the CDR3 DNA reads TGTGCCAGCAGCGTAGTTTCGGGAGGTTGGCATGAGCAGTTCTTC.

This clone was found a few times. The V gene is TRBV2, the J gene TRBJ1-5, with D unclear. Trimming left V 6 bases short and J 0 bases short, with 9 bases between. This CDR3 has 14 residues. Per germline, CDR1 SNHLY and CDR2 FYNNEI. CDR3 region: CASSQWGSNQPQHF. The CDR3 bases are TGTGCCAGCAGCCAATGGGGTAGCAATCAGCCCCAGCATTTT.

CDR3 nucleotides: TGTGCCAGCAGCTTAGATCCCCCTTTACTAGCTGGAACACCCGGGGAGCTGTTTTTT. Its protein is CASSLDPPLLAGTPGELFF. J is TRBJ2-2 and V is TRBV11-2; the D gene is possibly TRBD2 (6 bases). The CDR3 is 19 amino acids. The germline V and J ends were trimmed by 0 bases and 6 bases, with 23 bases remaining between them. The germline CDR1 and CDR2 sequences are SGHAT and FQNNGV. The full variable domain, its missing parts supplied by reference TRBV11-2 and TRBJ2-2, is EAGVAQSPRYKIIEKRQSVAFWCNPISGHATLYWYQQILGQGPKLLIQFQNNGVVDDSQLPKDRFSAERLKGVDSTLKIQPAKLEDSAVYLCASSLDPPLLAGTPGELFFGEGSRLTVL.

CDR3 sequence reads: CAISASGLQGGNTEAFF. Here the CDR3 DNA reads TGTGCCATCAGTGCCTCCGGGCTTCAGGGGGGGAACACTGAAGCTTTCTTT. V is TRBV10-3 and J is TRBJ1-1; 7 bases match TRBD1. The CDR3 runs 17 residues. V lost 4 bases, J lost 1 base, and 12 bases stayed unmatched. Germline loops: CDR1 ENHRY, CDR2 SYGVKD.

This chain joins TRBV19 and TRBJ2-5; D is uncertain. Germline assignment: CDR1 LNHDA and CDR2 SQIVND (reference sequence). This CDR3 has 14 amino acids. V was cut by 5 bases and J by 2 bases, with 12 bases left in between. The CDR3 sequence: CASSAGEGQETQYF. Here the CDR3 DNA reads TGTGCCAGTAGTGCAGGTGAAGGGCAAGAGACCCAGTACTTC.

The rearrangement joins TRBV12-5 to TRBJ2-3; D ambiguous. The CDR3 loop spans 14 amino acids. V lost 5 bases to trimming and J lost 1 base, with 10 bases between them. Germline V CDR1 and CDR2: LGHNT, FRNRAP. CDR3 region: CASGPFLGTDTQYF. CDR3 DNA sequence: TGTGCTAGTGGTCCATTCCTAGGCACAGATACGCAGTATTTT.

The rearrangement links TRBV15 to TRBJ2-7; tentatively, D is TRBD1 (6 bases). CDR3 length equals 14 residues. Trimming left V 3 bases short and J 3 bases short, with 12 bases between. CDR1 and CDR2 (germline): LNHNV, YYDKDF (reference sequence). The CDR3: CATSRTGLNYEQYF. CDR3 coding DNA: TGTGCCACCAGCAGGACAGGATTGAACTACGAGCAGTACTTC.

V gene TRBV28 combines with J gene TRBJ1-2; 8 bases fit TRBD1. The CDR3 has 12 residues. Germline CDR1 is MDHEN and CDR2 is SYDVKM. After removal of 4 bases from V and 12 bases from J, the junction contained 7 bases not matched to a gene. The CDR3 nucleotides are TGTGCCAGCAGTTCCAGGGGGCGCCTCAACACCTTC. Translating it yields CASSSRGRLNTF.

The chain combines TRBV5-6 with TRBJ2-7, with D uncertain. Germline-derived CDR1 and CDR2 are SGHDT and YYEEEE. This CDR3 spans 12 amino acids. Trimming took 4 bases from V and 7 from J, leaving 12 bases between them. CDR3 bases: TGTGCCAGCAGCGTACCGGCGAGTGAGCAGTACTTC. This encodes CASSVPASEQYF. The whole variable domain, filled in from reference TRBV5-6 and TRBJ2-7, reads DAGVTQSPTHLIKTRGQQVTLRCSPKSGHDTVSWYQQALGQGPQFIFQYYEEEERQRGNFPDRFSGHQFPNYSSELNVNALLLGDSALYLCASSVPASEQYFGPGTRLTVT.

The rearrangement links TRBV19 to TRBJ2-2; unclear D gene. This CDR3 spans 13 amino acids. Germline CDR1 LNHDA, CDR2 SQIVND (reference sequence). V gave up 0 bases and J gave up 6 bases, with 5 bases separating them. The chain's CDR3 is CASSIESAGELFF. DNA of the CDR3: TGTGCCAGTAGTATAGAAAGCGCCGGGGAGCTGTTTTTT.

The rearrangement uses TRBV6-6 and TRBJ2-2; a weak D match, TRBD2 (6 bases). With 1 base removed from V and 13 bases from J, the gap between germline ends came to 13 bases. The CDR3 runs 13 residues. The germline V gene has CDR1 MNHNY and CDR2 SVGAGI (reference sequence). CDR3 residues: CASSYWRDSALFF. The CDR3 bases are TGTGCCAGCAGTTACTGGCGGGACTCCGCGCTGTTTTTT.

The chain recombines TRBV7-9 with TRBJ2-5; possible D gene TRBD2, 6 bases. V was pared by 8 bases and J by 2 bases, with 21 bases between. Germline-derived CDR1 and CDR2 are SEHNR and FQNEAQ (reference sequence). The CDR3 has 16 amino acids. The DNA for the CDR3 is TGTGCCAGCCAAAAGGCGGGACTCTCCCTACAAGAGACCCAGTACTTC. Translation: CASQKAGLSLQETQYF.

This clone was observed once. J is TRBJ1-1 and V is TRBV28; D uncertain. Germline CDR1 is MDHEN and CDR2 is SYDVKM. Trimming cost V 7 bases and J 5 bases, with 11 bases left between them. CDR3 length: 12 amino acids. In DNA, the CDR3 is TGTGCCAGCACCCTCGACAAGACTGAAGCTTTCTTT. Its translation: CASTLDKTEAFF.

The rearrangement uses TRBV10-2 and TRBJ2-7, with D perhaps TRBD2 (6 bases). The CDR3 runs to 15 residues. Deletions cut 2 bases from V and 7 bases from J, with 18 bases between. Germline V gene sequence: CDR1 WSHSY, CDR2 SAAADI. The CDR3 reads CASSETSGRGGEQYF. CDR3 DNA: TGCGCCAGCAGTGAGACGTCAGGGAGAGGAGGGGAGCAGTACTTC.

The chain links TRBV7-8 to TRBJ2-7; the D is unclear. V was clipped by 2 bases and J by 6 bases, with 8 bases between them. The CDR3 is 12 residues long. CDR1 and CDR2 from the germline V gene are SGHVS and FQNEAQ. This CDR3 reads CASSLRVGEQYF. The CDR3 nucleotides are TGTGCCAGCAGCTTAAGGGTGGGCGAGCAGTACTTC.

CDR3 sequence (DNA): TGTGCCAGTAGTAAGAACGGGGGATTCTCTGGAAACACCATATATTTT. Translating it yields CASSKNGGFSGNTIYF. V usage is TRBV19 and J usage is TRBJ1-3, with D maybe TRBD1 (5 bases). V lost 4 bases and J lost 0, with 13 bases in between. The CDR3 has 16 amino acids. The V gene's germline CDR1 is LNHDA and CDR2 SQIVND (reference sequence).

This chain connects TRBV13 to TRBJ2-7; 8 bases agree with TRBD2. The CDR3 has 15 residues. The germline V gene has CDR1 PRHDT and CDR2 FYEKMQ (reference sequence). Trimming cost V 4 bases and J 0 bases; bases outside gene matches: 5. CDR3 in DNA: TGTGCCAGCAGCTCTAGCGGGCAGATCTCCTACGAGCAGTACTTC. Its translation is CASSSSGQISYEQYF.

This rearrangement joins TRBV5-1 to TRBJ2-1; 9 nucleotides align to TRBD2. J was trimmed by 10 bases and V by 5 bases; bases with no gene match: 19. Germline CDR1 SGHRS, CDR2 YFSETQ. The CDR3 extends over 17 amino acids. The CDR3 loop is CASSSIVLAGHTGEQFF. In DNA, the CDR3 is TGCGCCAGCAGTTCCATTGTCCTAGCGGGACATACAGGAGAGCAGTTCTTC. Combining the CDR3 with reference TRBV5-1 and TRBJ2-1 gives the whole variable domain KAGVTQTPRYLIKTRGQQVTLSCSPISGHRSVSWYQQTPGQGLQFLFEYFSETQRNKGNFPGRFSGRQFSNSRSEMNVSTLELGDSALYLCASSSIVLAGHTGEQFFGPGTRLTVL.

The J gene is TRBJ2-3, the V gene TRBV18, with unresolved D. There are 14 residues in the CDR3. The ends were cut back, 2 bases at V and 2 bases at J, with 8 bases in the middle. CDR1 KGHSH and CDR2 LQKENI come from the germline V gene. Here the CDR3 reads CASSPSRNTDTQYF. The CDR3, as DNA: TGTGCCAGCTCACCATCGCGGAACACAGATACGCAGTATTTT.

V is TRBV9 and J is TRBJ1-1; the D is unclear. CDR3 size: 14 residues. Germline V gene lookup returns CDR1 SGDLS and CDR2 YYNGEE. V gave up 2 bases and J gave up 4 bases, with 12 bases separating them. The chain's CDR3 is CASSVGPRITEAFF. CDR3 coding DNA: TGTGCCAGCAGCGTTGGTCCCCGAATCACTGAAGCTTTCTTT. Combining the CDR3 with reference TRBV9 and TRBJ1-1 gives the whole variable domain DSGVTQTPKHLITATGQRVTLRCSPRSGDLSVYWYQQSLDQGLQFLIQYYNGEERAKGNILERFSAQQFPDLHSELNLSSLELGDSALYFCASSVGPRITEAFFGQGTRLTVV.